A single T cell receptor beta chain is shown here with its context. The antigen remains unidentified. The data belong to a study of OX40 agonist ivuxolimab in advanced cancers. Study context: Prior anti-PD-1, anti-PD-L1 or anti-CTLA-4 therapy was allowed; 40% had some. Study conclusions and caveats: What antigens the expanded peripheral T cells recognized was never established.

Profiled with immunoSEQ multiplex PCR; TCRdb holds only in-frame clones, not every one. There are about 82,000 clones in the sample; approximately 87% occur only once, and 0.75% to 0.85% lies in the top ten. The length of the CDR3 is 14 residues. The ends were cut back, 1 base at V and 6 bases at J, with 12 bases in the middle. Germline V gene data show CDR1 as SGHTA and CDR2 as FQGTGA. The rearrangement uses TRBV7-3 and TRBJ1-2; no clear D. Here the sequenced sample was CD4+ or CD8+ T cells sorted from blood, taken in a trial of the OX40 agonist ivuxolimab. The sequence was collected from an adult with an advanced solid tumor such as melanoma, head and neck, liver or kidney cancer. This CDR3 reads CASSLSEGKDGYTF. The CDR3 region has the DNA TGTGCCAGCAGCTTAAGCGAGGGAAAGGATGGCTACACCTTC. The variable domain in full, completed from reference TRBV7-3 and TRBJ1-2, reads GAGVSQTPSNKVTEKGKYVELRCDPISGHTALYWYRQSLGQGPEFLIYFQGTGAADDSGLPNDRFFAVRPEGSVSTLKIQRTERGDSAVYLCASSLSEGKDGYTFGSGTRLTVV.